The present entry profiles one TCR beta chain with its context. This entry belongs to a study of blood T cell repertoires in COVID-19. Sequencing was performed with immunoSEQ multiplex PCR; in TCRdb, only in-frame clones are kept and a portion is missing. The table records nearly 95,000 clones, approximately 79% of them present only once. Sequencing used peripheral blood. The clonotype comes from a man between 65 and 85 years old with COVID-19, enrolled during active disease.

DNA of the CDR3: TGTGCCAGCAGCTCACAGGGGTCCTCTAACTATGGCTACACCTTC. Translation: CASSSQGSSNYGYTF. The genes are TRBV7-2 and TRBJ1-2, with 7 bases matching TRBD1. Germline-derived CDR1 and CDR2 are SGHTA and FQGNSA. V gave up 4 bases and J gave up 0 bases; unmatched junction bases: 5. The CDR3 extends over 15 amino acids.